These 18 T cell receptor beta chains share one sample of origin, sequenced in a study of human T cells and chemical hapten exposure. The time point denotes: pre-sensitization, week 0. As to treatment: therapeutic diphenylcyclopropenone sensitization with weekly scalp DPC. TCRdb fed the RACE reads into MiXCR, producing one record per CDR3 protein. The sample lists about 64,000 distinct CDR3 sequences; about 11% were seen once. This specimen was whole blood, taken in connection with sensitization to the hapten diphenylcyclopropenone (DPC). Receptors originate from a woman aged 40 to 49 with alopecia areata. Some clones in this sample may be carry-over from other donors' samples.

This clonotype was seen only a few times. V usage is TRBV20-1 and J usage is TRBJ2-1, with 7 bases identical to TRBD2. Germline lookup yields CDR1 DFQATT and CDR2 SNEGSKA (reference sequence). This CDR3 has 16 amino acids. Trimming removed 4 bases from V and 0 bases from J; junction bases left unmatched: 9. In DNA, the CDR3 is TGCAGTGCTACGACCTTGCGGGGGAGCTCCTACAATGAGCAGTTCTTC. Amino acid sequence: CSATTLRGSSYNEQFF.

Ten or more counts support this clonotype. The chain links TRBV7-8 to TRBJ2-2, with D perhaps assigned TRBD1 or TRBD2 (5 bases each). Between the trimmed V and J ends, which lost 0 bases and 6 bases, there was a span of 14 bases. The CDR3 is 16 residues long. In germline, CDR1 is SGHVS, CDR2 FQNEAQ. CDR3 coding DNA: TGTGCCAGCAGCTTAGCGCTTGGGACCCAGGCCGGGGAGCTGTTTTTT. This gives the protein CASSLALGTQAGELFF.

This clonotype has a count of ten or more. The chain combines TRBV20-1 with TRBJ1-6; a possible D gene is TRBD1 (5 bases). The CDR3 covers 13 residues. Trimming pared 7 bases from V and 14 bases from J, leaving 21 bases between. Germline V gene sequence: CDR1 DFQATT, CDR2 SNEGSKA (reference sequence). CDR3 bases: TGCAGTGTTCGGGGCAGAGGAATATCAGCCCTCCACTTT. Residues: CSVRGRGISALHF.

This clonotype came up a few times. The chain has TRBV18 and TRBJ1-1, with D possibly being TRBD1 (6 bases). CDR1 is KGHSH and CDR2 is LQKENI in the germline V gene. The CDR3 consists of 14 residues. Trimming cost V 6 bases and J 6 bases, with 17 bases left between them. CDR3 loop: CASSLDRGLAEAFF. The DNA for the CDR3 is TGTGCCAGCTCTCTCGACCGGGGGCTGGCTGAAGCTTTCTTT.

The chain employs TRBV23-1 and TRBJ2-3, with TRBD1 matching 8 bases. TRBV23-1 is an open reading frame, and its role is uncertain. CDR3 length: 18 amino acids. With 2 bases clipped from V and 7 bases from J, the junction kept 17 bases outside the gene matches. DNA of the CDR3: TGCGCCAGCAGTCAACCGCTTAAGGCAGGGGGCGTCCGTTATACGCAGTATTTT. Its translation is CASSQPLKAGGVRYTQYF.

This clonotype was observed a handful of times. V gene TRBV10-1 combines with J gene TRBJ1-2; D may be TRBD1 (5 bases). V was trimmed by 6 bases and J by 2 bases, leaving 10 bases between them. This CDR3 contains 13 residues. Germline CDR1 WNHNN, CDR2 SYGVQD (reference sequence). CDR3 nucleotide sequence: TGCGCCAGCAGCGCCGACAGAAACTATGGCTACACCTTC. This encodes CASSADRNYGYTF.

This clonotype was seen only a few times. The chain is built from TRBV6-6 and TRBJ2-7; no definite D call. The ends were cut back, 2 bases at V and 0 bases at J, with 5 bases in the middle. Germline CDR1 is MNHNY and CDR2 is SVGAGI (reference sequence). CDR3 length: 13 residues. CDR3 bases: TGTGCCAGCAGTTACCAGAGCTCCTACGAGCAGTACTTC. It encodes CASSYQSSYEQYF.

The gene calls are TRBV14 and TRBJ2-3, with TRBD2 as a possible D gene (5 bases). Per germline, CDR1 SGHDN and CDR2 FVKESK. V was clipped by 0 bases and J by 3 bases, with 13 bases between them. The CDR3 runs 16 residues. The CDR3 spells CASSQEASSRTDTQYF. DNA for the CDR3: TGTGCCAGCAGCCAAGAGGCTTCTAGCAGGACAGATACGCAGTATTTT.

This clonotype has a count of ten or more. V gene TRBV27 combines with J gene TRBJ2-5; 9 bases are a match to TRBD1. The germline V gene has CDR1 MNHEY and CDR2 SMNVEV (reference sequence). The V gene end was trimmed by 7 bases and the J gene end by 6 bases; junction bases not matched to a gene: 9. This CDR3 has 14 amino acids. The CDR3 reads CASTTLTGGKTQYF. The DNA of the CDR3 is TGTGCCAGCACGACCCTGACAGGGGGTAAGACCCAGTACTTC.

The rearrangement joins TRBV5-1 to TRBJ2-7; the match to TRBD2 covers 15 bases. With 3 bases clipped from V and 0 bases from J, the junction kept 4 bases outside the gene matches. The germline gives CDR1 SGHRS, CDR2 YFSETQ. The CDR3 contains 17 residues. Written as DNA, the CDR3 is TGCGCCAGCAGCTGGGGACTAGCGGGGGGAAGCTCCTACGAGCAGTACTTC. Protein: CASSWGLAGGSSYEQYF. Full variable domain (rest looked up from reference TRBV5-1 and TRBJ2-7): KAGVTQTPRYLIKTRGQQVTLSCSPISGHRSVSWYQQTPGQGLQFLFEYFSETQRNKGNFPGRFSGRQFSNSRSEMNVSTLELGDSALYLCASSWGLAGGSSYEQYFGPGTRLTVT.

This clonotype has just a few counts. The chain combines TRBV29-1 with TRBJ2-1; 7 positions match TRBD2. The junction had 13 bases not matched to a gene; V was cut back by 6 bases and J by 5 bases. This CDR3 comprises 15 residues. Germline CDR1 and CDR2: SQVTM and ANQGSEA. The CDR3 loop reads CSVSAGPYFNNEQFF. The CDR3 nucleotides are TGCAGCGTGTCAGCGGGGCCCTATTTTAACAATGAGCAGTTCTTC.

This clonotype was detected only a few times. In DNA, the CDR3 is TGTGCCAGCAGCCCTCGGCAGGGGGATCGGGAGCAGTACTTC. Translation: CASSPRQGDREQYF. The rearrangement links TRBV9 to TRBJ2-7; 7 bases map to TRBD1. Germline CDR1 SGDLS, CDR2 YYNGEE. With V trimmed by 4 bases and J by 7 bases, 11 bases remained unmatched. CDR3 length: 14 amino acids.

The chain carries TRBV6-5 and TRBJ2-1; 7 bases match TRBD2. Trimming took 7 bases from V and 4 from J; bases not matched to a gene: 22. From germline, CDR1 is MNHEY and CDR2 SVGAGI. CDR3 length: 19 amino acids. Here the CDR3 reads CASNTRLASGRGIYNEQFF. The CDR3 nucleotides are TGTGCCAGCAATACCAGATTGGCTAGCGGAAGAGGGATATACAATGAGCAGTTCTTC.

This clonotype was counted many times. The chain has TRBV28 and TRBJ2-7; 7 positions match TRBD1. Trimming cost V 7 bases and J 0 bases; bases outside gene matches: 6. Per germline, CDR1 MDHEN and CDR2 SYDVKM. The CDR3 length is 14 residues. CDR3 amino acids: CASTDRASSYEQYF. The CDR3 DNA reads TGTGCCAGCACCGACAGGGCGAGCTCCTACGAGCAGTACTTC.

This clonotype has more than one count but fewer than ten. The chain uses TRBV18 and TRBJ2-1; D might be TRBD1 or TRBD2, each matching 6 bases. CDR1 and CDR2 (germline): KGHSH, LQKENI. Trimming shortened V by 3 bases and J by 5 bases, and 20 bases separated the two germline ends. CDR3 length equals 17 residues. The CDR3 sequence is CASSPFGQGTPNNEQFF. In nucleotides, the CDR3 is TGTGCCAGCTCACCCTTCGGGCAGGGGACTCCCAACAATGAGCAGTTCTTC.

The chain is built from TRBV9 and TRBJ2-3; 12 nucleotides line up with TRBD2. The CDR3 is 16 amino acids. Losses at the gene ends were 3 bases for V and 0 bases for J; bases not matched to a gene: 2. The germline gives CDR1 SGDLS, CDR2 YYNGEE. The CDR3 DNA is TGTGCCAGCAGCGCAGGACTAGCGGGAAGCACAGATACGCAGTATTTT. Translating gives CASSAGLAGSTDTQYF.

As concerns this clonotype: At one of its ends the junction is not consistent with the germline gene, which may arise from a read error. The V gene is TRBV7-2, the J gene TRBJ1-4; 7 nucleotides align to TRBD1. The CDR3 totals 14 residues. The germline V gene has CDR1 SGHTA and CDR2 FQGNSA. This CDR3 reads CASSSGGRREELFF. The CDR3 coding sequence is TGTGCCAGCAGCTCAGGGGGGCGCCGTGAAGAACTGTTTTTT.

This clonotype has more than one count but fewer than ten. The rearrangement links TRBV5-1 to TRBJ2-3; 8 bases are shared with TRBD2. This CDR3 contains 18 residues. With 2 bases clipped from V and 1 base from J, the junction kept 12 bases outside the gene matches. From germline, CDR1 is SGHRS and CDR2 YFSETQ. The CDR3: CASSLGSGAGARTDTQYF. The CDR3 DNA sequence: TGCGCCAGCAGCTTAGGATCCGGAGCGGGAGCACGCACAGATACGCAGTATTTT.